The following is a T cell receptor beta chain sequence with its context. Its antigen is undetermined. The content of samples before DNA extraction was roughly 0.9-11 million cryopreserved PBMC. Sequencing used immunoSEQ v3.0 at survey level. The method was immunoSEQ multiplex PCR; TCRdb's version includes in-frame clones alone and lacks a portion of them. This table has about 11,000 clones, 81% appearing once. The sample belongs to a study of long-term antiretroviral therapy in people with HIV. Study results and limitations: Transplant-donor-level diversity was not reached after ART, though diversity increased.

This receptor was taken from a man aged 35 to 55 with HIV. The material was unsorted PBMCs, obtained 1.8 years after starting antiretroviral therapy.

The CDR3 here is CASSHRVGIQETQYF. CDR3 nucleotide sequence: TGTGCCAGCAGTCACAGGGTTGGGATCCAAGAGACCCAGTACTTC. The V and J genes are TRBV7-9 and TRBJ2-5, with D perhaps TRBD1 (6 bases). The CDR3 spans 15 residues. In germline, CDR1 is SEHNR, CDR2 FQNEAQ (reference sequence). The germline V and J ends were trimmed by 6 bases and 1 base, with 15 bases remaining between them.